One sample yielded the 26 T cell receptor delta chains listed below, sequenced in a study of delta chains in infants with herpesvirus infections. TCR cDNA was made from PBMC RNA with gamma- and delta-chain-specific primers. TCRdb re-called the RT-PCR reads via CATT. Of 350 to 400 delta-chain clones in the sample, around 60% were seen once. Material: peripheral blood, obtained at time point 2 of longitudinal follow-up. Receptor source: a human donor who was a Ugandan infant, either HIV-exposed or HIV-unexposed (not recorded which).

Turning to this clone: A far larger clone is just one base off, so this is likely a read error. Other DNA sequences in this sample translate to the same CDR3. The chain carries TRDV1 and TRDJ1; perhaps TRDD2 as D (7 bases). The CDR3 has 19 amino acids. Between the trimmed V and J ends, which lost 6 bases and 0 bases, there was a span of 26 bases. The V gene's germline CDR1 is TSWWSYY and CDR2 QGS. CDR3 amino acids: CALGDIFLLGWGDTDKLIF. The DNA for the CDR3 is TGTGCTCTTGGTGACATTTTCCTACTCGGGTGGGGGGACACCGATAAACTCATCTTT.

This clone was picked up a small number of times. A single base is all that separates this from a far larger clone, so a read error is likely. The CDR3 region has the DNA TGTGCTCTTGGGGAACTTGGGTCCCGGGCCCTTAACACCGATAAACTCATCTTT. Amino acids: CALGELGSRALNTDKLIF. The V gene is TRDV1, the J gene TRDJ1; D unclear. The CDR3 totals 18 residues. Between the trimmed V and J ends, which lost 0 bases and 0 bases, there was a span of 17 bases. Germline-derived CDR1 and CDR2 are TSWWSYY and QGS.

In this sample, this clone turned up once. The TCRdb record carries a much larger clone's protein, which differs from this DNA's translation at residue 10; a read error is the likely cause, and the protein listed here is the DNA translation. CDR3 bases: TGTGCCTGTGACCCAACCGAGGTACCCATCGATAAACTCATCTTT. Its protein is CACDPTEVPIDKLIF. The V and J genes are TRDV2 and TRDJ1, with no clear D. V was clipped by 3 bases and J by 4 bases, with 17 bases between them. Germline loops: CDR1 GEAIGNYY, CDR2 EKD. This CDR3 region has 15 residues.

In the case of this clone: A far larger clone is off by one base, so a read error is likely. The sample holds other DNA sequences that translate to the same CDR3. This chain's CDR3 is CALGEQPSYFLLGDWDTDKLIF. In DNA form, the CDR3 reads TGTGCTCTTGGGGAACAGCCTTCCTACTTTCTACTGGGGGATTGGGACACCGACAAACTCATCTTT. This chain connects TRDV1 to TRDJ1, with D maybe TRDD3 (10 bases). The germline gives CDR1 TSWWSYY, CDR2 QGS. The CDR3 covers 22 residues.

Notes on this clone: A read error is the likely source, as a far larger clone sits one nucleotide away. Other DNA sequences in this specimen translate into the identical CDR3. The chain couples TRDV2 to TRDJ1; D gene ambiguous. Trimming stripped 4 bases from V and 1 base from J, with 15 bases between. CDR3 length: 15 residues. In germline, CDR1 is GEAIGNYY, CDR2 EKD. CDR3 DNA sequence: TGTGCCTGTGATCCAACCGAGGTACCCACCGATAAACTCATCTTT. Amino acid sequence: CACDPTEVPTDKLIF.

Regarding this clone: This DNA translates differently at residue 9 from the TCRdb protein, which is that of a much larger clone; a read error is likely, and the protein shown is the DNA's own translation. The chain combines TRDV1 with TRDJ1; D call uncertain. CDR1 is TSWWSYY, CDR2 QGS, per germline. V was clipped by 2 bases and J by 14 bases, with 15 bases between them. The CDR3 extends over 12 amino acids. CDR3: CALGEGQGSTIF. CDR3 coding DNA: TGTGCTCTTGGGGAAGGGCAAGGTAGCACTATCTTT.

This clone rates as medium-sized (0.01 to 0.1%). With a much larger clone just one base away, this may be a read error. Within the sample, other DNA sequences also encode this same CDR3. The chain combines TRDV1 with TRDJ1, with D unclear. The germline gives CDR1 TSWWSYY, CDR2 QGS. This CDR3 is 12 amino acids long. The V and J ends lost 2 bases and 14 bases respectively, with 15 bases between them. The CDR3 DNA reads as TGTGCTCTTGGGGAAGGGCAAGGTCTAACTATCTTT. This gives the protein CALGEGQGLTIF.

Points on this clone: This DNA translates differently at residue 12 from the TCRdb protein, which is that of a much larger clone; a read error is likely, and the protein shown is the DNA's own translation. The V gene is TRDV1, the J gene TRDJ1, with 9 bases that match TRDD2. The V and J ends lost 1 base and 0 bases, in that order; junction bases with no gene match: 21. CDR3 length: 22 amino acids. The V gene's germline CDR1 is TSWWSYY and CDR2 QGS. CDR3 DNA sequence: TGTGCTCTTGGGGAACAGCCTTCCTACTTTCTACCGGGGGATTGGGACACCGATAAACTCATCTTT. Its protein product is CALGEQPSYFLPGDWDTDKLIF.

Worth noting for this clone: A read error likely explains this, since a far larger clone differs by one base. At the DNA level, this CDR3 is encoded by other sequences in the same sample as well. The V call is TRDV1, the J call TRDJ1; D call uncertain. The CDR3 has 22 residues. The germline CDR1 and CDR2 sequences are TSWWSYY and QGS. Trimming removed 0 bases at V and 0 bases at J, with 29 bases between. CDR3 nucleotides: TGTGCTCTTGGGGAACTATTAGCTCCCCCCGCATACCAGGAGTTGTACACCGATAAACTCATCTTT. The encoded protein is CALGELLAPPAYQELYTDKLIF.

This clone showed up just a few times. It is likely a read error: a sequence one base away is far more abundant. The same CDR3 arises from other DNA sequences in this sample as well. V is TRAV38-2/DV8 and J is TRDJ2, with 8 positions matching TRDD3. The V and J ends lost 0 bases and 0 bases, in that order; junction bases with no gene match: 31. Germline assignment: CDR1 TSESDYY and CDR2 QEAYKQQN. This CDR3 is built from 26 residues. The CDR3 sequence: CAYRSVGFSRRCTGGHNYPLTAQLFF. The DNA for the CDR3 is TGTGCTTATAGGAGCGTCGGGTTTTCCCGCAGATGCACTGGGGGTCATAATTACCCTTTGACAGCACAACTCTTCTTT.

On this clone itself: The TCRdb protein comes from a much larger clone and disagrees with this DNA's translation at residue 16, likely due to a read error; the protein given here is derived from the DNA. This chain connects TRDV1 to TRDJ3; TRDD3 matches at 11 bases. CDR3 length: 21 amino acids. CDR1 and CDR2 from the germline V gene are TSWWSYY and QGS. CDR3 sequence: CALGGRTGGYRRTWDIRQMFF. For the CDR3, the DNA is TGTGCTCTTGGGGGGCGAACTGGGGGATATCGGAGGACCTGGGACATCCGACAGATGTTTTTC.

Only a few counts were recorded for this clone. A J gene of TRDJ3 was called, though the V gene was not. CDR3 size: 10 residues. The CDR3 is CAWDTRQMFF. The CDR3 nucleotides are TGCGCCTGGGACACCCGACAGATGTTTTTC.

This clone was detected once. Only one base separates this from a far larger clonotype, so it likely reflects a read error. Additional DNA sequences in this sample encode the identical CDR3. V and J are TRDV1 and TRDJ1, with TRDD3 as a possible D gene (5 bases). Germline assignment: CDR1 TSWWSYY and CDR2 QGS. This CDR3 comprises 18 residues. The CDR3 DNA reads TGTGCCCTTGGGGAACTTGGGTCCGGGGCCCTTAACACCGATAAACTCATCTTT. Translated: CALGELGSGALNTDKLIF.

Regarding this clone: A far more abundant clone sits one base away, making this likely a read error. The rearrangement uses TRDV1 and TRDJ1, with D maybe TRDD2 (7 bases). The germline V gene encodes CDR1 TSWWSYY and CDR2 QGS. The CDR3 loop spans 19 amino acids. The CDR3 DNA is TGTGCTCTTGGGGACATTTTCCTACTCGGGTGGGGGGACACCGATAAACCCATCTTT. This translates into CALGDIFLLGWGDTDKPIF.

A note on this clone: The mismatch at residue 8 between this DNA's translation and the TCRdb protein of a much larger clone likely reflects a read error; the protein shown is translated from the DNA. The chain couples TRDV1 to TRDJ1; no clear D gene. This CDR3 has 15 amino acids. The germline V and J ends were trimmed by 3 bases and 8 bases, with 19 bases remaining between them. From germline, CDR1 is TSWWSYY and CDR2 QGS. CDR3: CALGDPASLLLKLIF. The CDR3 coding sequence is TGTGCTCTTGGGGACCCCGCCTCCCTCCTCTTGAAACTCATCTTT.

Points on this clone: Translating this DNA gives a protein that differs at residue 18 from the TCRdb one, which belongs to a much larger clone; a read error is likely, and the protein shown is this translation. The rearrangement joins TRDV1 to TRDJ3; 11 bases are shared with TRDD3. CDR3 length: 21 amino acids. The germline V gene has CDR1 TSWWSYY and CDR2 QGS. CDR3 in amino acids: CALGGRTGGYRRTWDTREMFF. The CDR3, as DNA: TGTGCTCTTGGGGGGCGAACTGGGGGATATCGGAGGACCTGGGACACCCGAGAGATGTTTTTC.

Note on this clone: This DNA's translation and the protein TCRdb lists, from a much larger clone, do not match at residue 6, likely due to a read error; the protein shown is translated from the DNA. In DNA, the CDR3 is TGTGCTCTTGGGGAACCATTAGCTCCCCCCGCGTACCAGGAGTTGTACACCGATAAACTCATCTTT. It is translated as CALGEPLAPPAYQELYTDKLIF. This sequence joins TRDV1 and TRDJ1; no firm D call. Trimming took 1 base from V and 0 from J, leaving 30 bases between them. This CDR3 comprises 22 residues. Germline-derived CDR1 and CDR2 are TSWWSYY and QGS.

This clone was seen only a few times. A read error is likely here: a far larger clone is one base away. The genes are TRDV1 and TRDJ1; a possible D gene is TRDD3 (10 bases). The CDR3 totals 22 residues. Germline CDR1 is TSWWSYY and CDR2 is QGS. V was pared by 1 base and J by 0 bases, with 30 bases between. CDR3: CALGEQPSYVLLGDWDTDKLIF. The DNA for the CDR3 is TGTGCTCTTGGGGAACAGCCTTCCTACGTTCTACTGGGGGATTGGGACACCGATAAACTCATCTTT.

This clone is medium-sized in the sample. This chain links TRDV1 with TRDJ1; the match to TRDD2 covers 7 bases. V was clipped by 3 bases and J by 8 bases; unmatched bases: 12. CDR3 length: 15 amino acids. Germline V gene sequence: CDR1 TSWWSYY, CDR2 QGS. The CDR3 nucleotides are TGTGCTCTTGGGGACCCCGCCTTCCTCCGCGTGAAACTCATCTTT. As protein: CALGDPAFLRVKLIF.

This clone was seen only once. The amino acid sequence in TCRdb belongs to a much larger clone and departs from this DNA's translation at residue 8, likely a sequencing read error; the sequence shown is translated from the DNA. V and J are TRDV1 and TRDJ1; D not certain. The germline V and J ends were trimmed by 0 bases and 0 bases, with 29 bases remaining between them. This CDR3 comprises 22 residues. Germline CDR1 TSWWSYY, CDR2 QGS. For the CDR3, the DNA is TGTGCTCTTGGGGAACTATTAGTTCCCCCCGCGTACCAGGAGTTGTACACCGATAAACTCATCTTT. It yields the protein CALGELLVPPAYQELYTDKLIF.

For this clone: This probably arose from a read error, given a far larger clone one base away. The CDR3 DNA reads TGTGCTCTTGGGGAAGGGGTGGCCTTCCTGTTGGGGGTTACAAAACTCATCTTT. This gives the protein CALGEGVAFLLGVTKLIF. V gene TRDV1 combines with J gene TRDJ1; possibly TRDD2 for D (7 bases). The germline gives CDR1 TSWWSYY, CDR2 QGS. V shed 2 bases and J shed 8 bases, with 27 bases lying between them. CDR3 size: 18 residues.

On this clone: This DNA's translation differs at residue 8 from TCRdb's protein, which comes from a much larger clone; a read error is likely, and the protein shown is translated from the DNA. The V gene is TRDV1, the J gene TRDJ1, with D possibly TRDD3 on 6 matching bases. The germline V gene has CDR1 TSWWSYY and CDR2 QGS. The CDR3 has 19 residues. Trimming stripped 3 bases from V and 0 bases from J, with 23 bases between. CDR3 sequence reads: CALGDIFVLGWGDTDKLIF. The CDR3 DNA reads as TGTGCTCTTGGGGACATTTTCGTACTCGGGTGGGGGGACACCGATAAACTCATCTTT.

In regard to this clone: This is likely an artifact of a read error, given a far larger clone one base away. The chain employs TRDV1 and TRDJ1, with 8 nucleotides matching TRDD3. V was clipped by 1 base and J by 3 bases; unmatched bases: 19. The CDR3 spans 20 residues. Germline-derived CDR1 and CDR2 are TSWWSYY and QGS. The CDR3 sequence: CALGEQFIRYRGIIADKLIF. CDR3 DNA: TGTGCTCTTGGGGAACAGTTTATCCGCTACAGGGGGATAATTGCCGATAAACTCATCTTT.

This clone occurred once. A far larger clone is only one base removed, so a read error is likely. The sample carries other DNA sequences with the same CDR3. The V and J genes are TRDV1 and TRDJ1; unclear D gene. Per the germline V gene, CDR1 is TSWWSYY and CDR2 is QGS. CDR3 size: 22 residues. V lost 0 bases and J lost 0, with 29 bases in between. As DNA, the CDR3 is TGTGCTCTTGGGGAACTACTAGCTCCCCCCGCGTACCAGGAGTTGTACACCGATAAACTCATCTTT. It translates to CALGELLAPPAYQELYTDKLIF.

Remarks on this clone: Since a far larger clone is one base different, this is likely a read error. The sample contains more than one DNA sequence encoding this CDR3. The genes are TRDV1 and TRDJ1; D is undetermined. V was shortened by 0 bases and J by 0 bases, with 17 bases between the two germline ends. The CDR3 is 18 residues long. CDR1 and CDR2 (germline): TSWWSYY, QGS. As DNA, the CDR3 is TGTGCTCTTGGGGAACTTGGGTCCGGGGCCCTCAACACCGATAAACTCATCTTT. This codes for CALGELGSGALNTDKLIF.

This clone was recorded only once. This DNA's translation and the protein TCRdb lists, from a much larger clone, do not match at residue 10, likely due to a read error; the protein shown is translated from the DNA. The V call is TRDV1, the J call TRDJ3, with 10 bases matching TRDD3. Germline V CDR1 and CDR2: TSWWSYY, QGS. The length of the CDR3 is 21 residues. Trimming at V came to 4 bases and at J to 2 bases, leaving 14 bases not matched to a gene. Here the CDR3 reads CALGGRTGGCRRTWDTRQMFF. DNA for the CDR3: TGTGCTCTTGGGGGGCGAACTGGGGGATGTCGGAGGACCTGGGACACCCGACAGATGTTTTTC.